This T cell receptor beta chain was identified in a study of T cell responses to AZD1222 COVID-19 vaccine. Study outcomes and limitations: Distributed over spike, vaccine-associated CD4 TCRs predominated at 160-218 and 743-854.

Note on this clone: Its antigen is not known.

Germline V gene sequence: CDR1 SGHRS, CDR2 YFSETQ. Deletions cut 4 bases from V and 3 bases from J, with 14 bases between. The CDR3 runs 14 residues. Sequencing was performed with immunoSEQ multiplex PCR; in TCRdb, only in-frame clones are kept and a portion is missing. The sample contains 150,000 to 200,000 clones, around nine tenths of which appear only once. The material sequenced was peripheral blood, taken 28 days after the second AZD1222 dose. The chain combines TRBV5-1 with TRBJ2-7; perhaps TRBD1 as D (8 bases). This clonotype originated in an adult who received the AZD1222 COVID-19 vaccine. CDR3: CASSRGDRYYEQYF. DNA for the CDR3: TGCGCCAGCAGCCGGGGGGACAGGTACTACGAGCAGTACTTC.